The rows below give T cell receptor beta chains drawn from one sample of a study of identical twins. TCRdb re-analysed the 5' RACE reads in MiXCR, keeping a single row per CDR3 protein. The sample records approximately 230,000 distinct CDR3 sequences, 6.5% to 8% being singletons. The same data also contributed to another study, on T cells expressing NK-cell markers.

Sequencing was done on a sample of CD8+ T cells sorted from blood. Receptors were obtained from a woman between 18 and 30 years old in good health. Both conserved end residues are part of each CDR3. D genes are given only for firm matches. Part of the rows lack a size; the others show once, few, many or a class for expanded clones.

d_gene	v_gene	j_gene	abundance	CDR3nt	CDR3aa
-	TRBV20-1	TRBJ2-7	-	TGCAGTGTCTTGGCCCCACCCGAATACGAGCAGTACTTC	CSVLAPPEYEQYF
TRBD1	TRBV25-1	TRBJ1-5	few	TGTGCCAGCAGAAGACAGGGTGAAAATCAGCCCCAGCATTTT	CASRRQGENQPQHF
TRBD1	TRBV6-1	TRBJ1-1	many	TGTGCCAGCAGCTTTGGACAGGGGAACACTGAAGCTTTCTTT	CASSFGQGNTEAFF
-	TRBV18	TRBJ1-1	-	TGTGCCAGCTCCGCGGGGGCTGGTGAAGCTTTCTTT	CASSAGAGEAFF
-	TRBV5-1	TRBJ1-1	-	TGCGCCAGCAAGTTGGGGGGATCCACTGAAGCTTTCTTT	CASKLGGSTEAFF
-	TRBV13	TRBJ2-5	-	TGTGCCAGCAATTATCGGGGGTCGGAGACCCAGTACTTC	CASNYRGSETQYF
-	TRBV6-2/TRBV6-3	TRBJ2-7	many	TGTGCCAGCGCCGATGGAGGCGAGCAGTACTTC	CASADGGEQYF
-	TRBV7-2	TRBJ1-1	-	TGTGCCAGCAGCCCCCCCGCACCTCGGGCGGGGACTGAAGCTTTCTTT	CASSPPAPRAGTEAFF
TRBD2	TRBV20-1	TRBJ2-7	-	TGCAGTGCTAGAGTAGCGGGAGGCTACGAGCAGTACTTC	CSARVAGGYEQYF
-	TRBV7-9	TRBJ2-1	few	TGTGCCAGCAGCTTAGTTGCAAATTACAATGAGCAGTTCTTC	CASSLVANYNEQFF
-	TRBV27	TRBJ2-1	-	TGTGCCAGCAGTCCCACGCGGACTCCCAATGAGCAGTTCTTC	CASSPTRTPNEQFF
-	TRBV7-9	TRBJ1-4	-	TGTGCCAGCAGAGGGTTGGGACTGATTAATGAAAAACTGTTTTTT	CASRGLGLINEKLFF
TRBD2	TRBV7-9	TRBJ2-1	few	TGTGCCACCAGGACTAGCGGCGACAATGAGCAGTTCTTC	CATRTSGDNEQFF
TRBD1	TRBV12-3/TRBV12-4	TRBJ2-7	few	TGTGCCAGCAGTCTGGGGACAGGGGTTGGCGAGCAGTACTTC	CASSLGTGVGEQYF